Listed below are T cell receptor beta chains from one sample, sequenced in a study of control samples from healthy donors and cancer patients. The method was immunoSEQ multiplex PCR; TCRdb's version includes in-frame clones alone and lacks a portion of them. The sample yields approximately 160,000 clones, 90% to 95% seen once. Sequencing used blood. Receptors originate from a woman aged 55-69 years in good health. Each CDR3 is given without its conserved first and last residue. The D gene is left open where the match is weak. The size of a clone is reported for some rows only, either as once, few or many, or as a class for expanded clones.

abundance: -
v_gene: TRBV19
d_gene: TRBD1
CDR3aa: ASSRGDRGVYGNTIY

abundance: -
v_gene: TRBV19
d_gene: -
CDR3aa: ASRADSINSGNTIY

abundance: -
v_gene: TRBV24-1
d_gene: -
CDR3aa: ATSDLPGANYGYT

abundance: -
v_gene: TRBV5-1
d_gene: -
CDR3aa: ASSPPRSGTEAF

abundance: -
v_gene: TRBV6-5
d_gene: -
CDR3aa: ASSYQGKTNEKLF

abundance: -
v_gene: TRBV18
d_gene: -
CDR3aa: ASSRSGFQETQY

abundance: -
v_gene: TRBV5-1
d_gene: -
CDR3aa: ASSLGRTASTDTQY

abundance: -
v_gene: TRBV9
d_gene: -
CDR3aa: ASSASGFATNEKLF

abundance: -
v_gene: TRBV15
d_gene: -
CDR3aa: ATSRQVGLGNTIY

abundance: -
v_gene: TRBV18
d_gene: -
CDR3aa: ASSPSYTDTQY

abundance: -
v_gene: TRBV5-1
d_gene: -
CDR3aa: ASSPAPGSYNEQF

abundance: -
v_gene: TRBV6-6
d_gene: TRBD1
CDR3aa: ASSHSGTGWIGYT

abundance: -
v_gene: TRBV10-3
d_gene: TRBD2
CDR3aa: AIRAPSGDQETQY

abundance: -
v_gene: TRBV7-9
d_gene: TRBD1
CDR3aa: ASSFGTGLMNTEAF

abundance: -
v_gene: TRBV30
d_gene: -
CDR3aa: AWSGSGELF

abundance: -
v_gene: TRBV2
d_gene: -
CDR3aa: ASSPSEPSYEQY

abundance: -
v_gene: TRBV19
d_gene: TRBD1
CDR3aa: ASRRQGWNYGYT

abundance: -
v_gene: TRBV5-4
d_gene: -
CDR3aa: ARGVNEQF

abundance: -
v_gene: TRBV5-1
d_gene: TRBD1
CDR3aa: ASTMGTGRFTNEKLF

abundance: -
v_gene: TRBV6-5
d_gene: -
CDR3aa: ASTQGPYSPLH

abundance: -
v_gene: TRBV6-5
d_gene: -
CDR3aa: ASSYTPGRGPYGYT

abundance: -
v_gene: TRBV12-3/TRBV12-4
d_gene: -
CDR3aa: ASSLGAKNIQY

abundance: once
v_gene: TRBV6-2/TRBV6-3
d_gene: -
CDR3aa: ASSPPFRWEPNTEAF

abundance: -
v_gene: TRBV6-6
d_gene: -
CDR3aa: ASSMNTEAF

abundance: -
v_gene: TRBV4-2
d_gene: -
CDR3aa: ASSQVRGGLPGELF

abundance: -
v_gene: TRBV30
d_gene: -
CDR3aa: ASYRTGNSPLH

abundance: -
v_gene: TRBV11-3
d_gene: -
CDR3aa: ASSLWTTGNTGELF

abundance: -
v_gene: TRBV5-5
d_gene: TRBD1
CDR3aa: ASSYSPTGGRARGRYEQY

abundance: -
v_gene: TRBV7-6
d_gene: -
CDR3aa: ASSSDGTTMNTEAF

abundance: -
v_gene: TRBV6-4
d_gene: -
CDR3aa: ASSDSRVVESNEQF

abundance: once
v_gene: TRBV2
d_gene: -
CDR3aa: ASSERGINTEAF

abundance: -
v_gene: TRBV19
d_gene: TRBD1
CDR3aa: ASIRVATGGWDEAF

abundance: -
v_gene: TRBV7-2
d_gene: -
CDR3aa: ASSQSHQAGYT

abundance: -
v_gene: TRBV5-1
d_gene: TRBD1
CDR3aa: ASSLGGTGEGYT

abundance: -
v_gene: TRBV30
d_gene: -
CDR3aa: AYVRWNTIY

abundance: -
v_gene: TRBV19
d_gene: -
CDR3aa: ASSMVRGNTEAF

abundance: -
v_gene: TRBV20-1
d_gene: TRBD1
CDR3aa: SASPGVNRGQGETQY

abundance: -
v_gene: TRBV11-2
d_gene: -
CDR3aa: ASTQGRAGANVLT

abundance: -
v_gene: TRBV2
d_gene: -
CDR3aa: ASRHGQNTEAF

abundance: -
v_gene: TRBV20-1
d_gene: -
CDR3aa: SASPSANEKLF